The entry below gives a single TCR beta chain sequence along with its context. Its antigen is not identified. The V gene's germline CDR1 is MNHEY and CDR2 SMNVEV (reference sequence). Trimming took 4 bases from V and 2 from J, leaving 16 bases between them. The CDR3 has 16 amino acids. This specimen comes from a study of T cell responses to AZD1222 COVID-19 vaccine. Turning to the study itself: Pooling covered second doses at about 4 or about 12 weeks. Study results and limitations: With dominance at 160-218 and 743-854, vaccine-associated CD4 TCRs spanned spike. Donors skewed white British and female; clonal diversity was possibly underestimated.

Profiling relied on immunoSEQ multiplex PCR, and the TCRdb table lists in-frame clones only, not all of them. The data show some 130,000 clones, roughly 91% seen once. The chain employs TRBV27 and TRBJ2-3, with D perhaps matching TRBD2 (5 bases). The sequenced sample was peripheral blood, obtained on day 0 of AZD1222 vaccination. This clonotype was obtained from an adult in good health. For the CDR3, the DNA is TGTGCCAGCAGTTGGTCCGCACGGGAACCCACAGATACGCAGTATTTT. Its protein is CASSWSAREPTDTQYF.